Each of the 14 T cell receptor beta chains below was sequenced from the same sample in a study of T cell repertoires in cytomegalovirus infection. These receptors' antigens are unknown. MiXCR was run by TCRdb on the reads, yielding one entry per CDR3 protein. The table records about a million distinct CDR3 sequences, roughly 30% of them present only once. This specimen consisted of cultured CD8+ T cells from PBMCs, obtained from culture after CMV antigen stimulation. The receptors were gathered from a human donor in good health (CMV status not recorded). Some clones in this sample may be carry-over from other donors' samples.

This clonotype was recorded many times. This chain connects TRBV6-1 to TRBJ2-2; TRBD1 is a possible D gene (6 bases). V was pared by 7 bases and J by 8 bases, with 14 bases between. This CDR3 has 13 residues. CDR1 is MNHNS and CDR2 is SASEGT in the germline V gene. The CDR3 DNA reads as TGTGCCAGCAATAGACAGGCCTCGGGGGAGCTGTTTTTT. Translated, it gives CASNRQASGELFF.

This chain joins TRBV29-1 and TRBJ2-1; TRBD2 matches at 10 bases. The CDR3 loop spans 13 amino acids. After removal of 5 bases from V and 7 bases from J, the junction contained 5 bases not matched to a gene. Germline CDR1 reads SQVTM; CDR2 reads ANQGSEA. The CDR3 nucleotides read TGCAGCGTTCTAAGCGGGGGGGCTAATGAGCAGTTCTTC. Its protein is CSVLSGGANEQFF.

As DNA, the CDR3 is TGTGCCAGCAGTACGAAGGGGGCGGGCGGGGAGCTGTTTTTT. This codes for CASSTKGAGGELFF. The chain links TRBV6-6 to TRBJ2-2; 7 bases align to TRBD1. Germline-derived CDR1 and CDR2 are MNHNY and SVGAGI (reference sequence). J gave up 7 bases and V 5 bases, and 7 bases lay outside the gene matches. CDR3 size: 14 residues.

The V gene is TRBV7-9, the J gene TRBJ1-5; 8 bases fit TRBD1. Germline V lookup: CDR1 SEHNR, CDR2 FQNEAQ (reference sequence). V was clipped by 4 bases and J by 4 bases; unmatched bases: 3. The CDR3 consists of 14 residues. CDR3 DNA: TGTGCCAGCAGCTGGACAGGGTTTAATCAGCCCCAGCATTTT. This translates into CASSWTGFNQPQHF.

The V call is TRBV19, the J call TRBJ2-3; no firm D call. Trimming left V 2 bases short and J 3 bases short, with 9 bases between. Germline lookup yields CDR1 LNHDA and CDR2 SQIVND (reference sequence). CDR3 length: 14 residues. DNA of the CDR3: TGTGCCAGTAGTATATGGTACAGTACAGATACGCAGTATTTT. It is translated as CASSIWYSTDTQYF.

V usage is TRBV7-8 and J usage is TRBJ2-1; 8 nucleotides align to TRBD2. V trimming: 3 bases; J trimming: 9 bases; junction bases outside the gene matches: 7. CDR3 size: 14 residues. Germline-derived CDR1 and CDR2 are SGHVS and FQNEAQ. CDR3 in amino acids: CASSFGGAVSEQFF. The CDR3 nucleotides are TGTGCCAGCAGCTTCGGGGGGGCCGTCAGTGAGCAGTTCTTC.

This clonotype was seen repeatedly, ten times or more. The rearrangement uses TRBV4-3 and TRBJ2-1, with 9 bases fitting TRBD1. V trimming: 4 bases; J trimming: 4 bases; junction bases outside the gene matches: 8. In germline, CDR1 is LGHNA, CDR2 YSLEER. This CDR3 region has 16 residues. CDR3 residues: CASSPRPQGAYNEQFF. Written as DNA, the CDR3 is TGCGCCAGCAGCCCAAGGCCACAGGGGGCTTACAATGAGCAGTTCTTC.

The chain couples TRBV6-2 or TRBV6-3 to TRBJ2-1, with D possibly TRBD1 on 5 matching bases. CDR1 MNHEY and CDR2 SVGEGT come from the germline V gene. This CDR3 comprises 16 residues. V lost 0 bases and J lost 6, with 15 bases in between. In DNA, the CDR3 is TGTGCCAGCAGTTACTCGAGCAGGGTCCTCCCCAATGAGCAGTTCTTC. It translates to CASSYSSRVLPNEQFF.

This clonotype came up once. In nucleotides, the CDR3 is TGCAGTGCTAGAGATGGGATGAGGGGGCCCCAGTACTTC. It codes for CSARDGMRGPQYF. This chain links TRBV20-1 with TRBJ2-5, with 7 bases that match TRBD1. Germline V CDR1 and CDR2: DFQATT, SNEGSKA (reference sequence). The CDR3 is 13 residues long. V lost 0 bases to trimming and J lost 9 bases; unmatched junction nucleotides: 7.

The gene calls are TRBV9 and TRBJ2-3; D is perhaps TRBD2 (5 bases). Trimming pared 0 bases from V and 5 bases from J, leaving 10 bases between. The length of the CDR3 is 14 residues. From germline, CDR1 is SGDLS and CDR2 YYNGEE. CDR3: CASSVEGSVDTQYF. The CDR3 bases are TGTGCCAGCAGCGTAGAAGGTAGCGTAGATACGCAGTATTTT.

The chain links TRBV13 to TRBJ2-3, with D tentatively TRBD2 (7 bases). CDR1 is PRHDT, CDR2 FYEKMQ, per germline (reference sequence). The CDR3 extends over 17 amino acids. Between the trimmed V and J ends, which lost 5 bases and 3 bases, there was a span of 21 bases. The CDR3 here is CASSDLSGGVETDTQYF. The CDR3 DNA reads TGTGCCAGCAGCGACCTCTCGGGGGGCGTGGAAACAGATACGCAGTATTTT.

The chain employs TRBV6-2 or TRBV6-3 and TRBJ2-2, with D possibly being TRBD1 (7 bases). CDR1 is MNHEY and CDR2 is SVGEGT in the germline V gene. CDR3 length equals 14 residues. V was cut by 6 bases and J by 8 bases, with 16 bases left in between. In nucleotides, the CDR3 is TGTGCCAGCAGCCAAGACAGGGACTGGGGGGAGCTGTTTTTT. The encoded protein is CASSQDRDWGELFF.

As regards this clonotype: A read error may produce the germline difference seen at one junction end. This chain links TRBV7-6 with TRBJ2-1; perhaps TRBD1 as D (5 bases). CDR1 and CDR2 from the germline V gene are SGHVS and FNYEAQ. CDR3 size: 14 residues. CDR3 protein: CASSRRWGIDEQFF. Written as DNA, the CDR3 is TGTGCTAGCAGCCGCCGGTGGGGCATCGATGAGCAGTTCTTC.

The chain combines TRBV4-1 with TRBJ2-3; D might be TRBD2 (7 bases). This CDR3 spans 17 amino acids. Germline values: CDR1 MGHRA, CDR2 YSYEKL. The ends were cut back, 0 bases at V and 0 bases at J, with 13 bases in the middle. CDR3 nucleotides: TGCGCCAGCAGCCAAGATACGGGGGGCGGTAGCACAGATACGCAGTATTTT. It translates to CASSQDTGGGSTDTQYF.